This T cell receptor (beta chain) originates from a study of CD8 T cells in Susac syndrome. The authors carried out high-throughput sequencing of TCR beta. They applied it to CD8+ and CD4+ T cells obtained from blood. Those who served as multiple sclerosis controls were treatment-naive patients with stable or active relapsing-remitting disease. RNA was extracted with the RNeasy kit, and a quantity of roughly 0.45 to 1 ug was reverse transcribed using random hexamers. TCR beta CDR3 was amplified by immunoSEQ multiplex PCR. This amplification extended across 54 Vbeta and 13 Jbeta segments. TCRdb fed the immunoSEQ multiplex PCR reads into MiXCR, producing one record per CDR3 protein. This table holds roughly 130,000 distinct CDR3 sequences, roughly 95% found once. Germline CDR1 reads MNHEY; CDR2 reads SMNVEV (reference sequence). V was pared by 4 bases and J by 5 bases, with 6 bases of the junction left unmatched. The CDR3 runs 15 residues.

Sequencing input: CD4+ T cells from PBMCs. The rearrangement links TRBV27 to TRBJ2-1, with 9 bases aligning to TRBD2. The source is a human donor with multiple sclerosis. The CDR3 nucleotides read TGTGCCAGCAGTTCGGGCGGGAGGGCCAACAATGAGCAGTTCTTC. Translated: CASSSGGRANNEQFF.